The entry below describes one T cell receptor beta chain. CDR3 length equals 19 residues. The germline gives CDR1 SGDLS, CDR2 YYNGEE. J was trimmed by 7 bases and V by 3 bases; bases with no gene match: 24. The source of the sample is a study of blood T cell repertoires in COVID-19. Whole-study context: COVID-19 samples collected from the United States, Italy and Spain covered acute and convalescent phases. Sample material is recorded as cDNA or gDNA derived from T cells, B-cell-depleted T cells, or PBMCs.

In the authors' workflow: Amplification from reference gene primers served as the basis for estimated nucleated cell counts. The table came from immunoSEQ multiplex PCR; TCRdb's copy has only in-frame clones and leaves some out. V and J calls and clone size are those listed in that table; D and trimming were worked out from the DNA. The data contain approximately 130,000 clones, under 85% of them singletons. Sequencing was done on a sample of peripheral blood. V usage is TRBV9 and J usage is TRBJ1-2; 7 bases align to TRBD1. This TCR came from a man between 40 and 49 years old with active or convalescent COVID-19. The CDR3 region is CASSARPQQGTTLSSGYTF. For the CDR3, the DNA is TGTGCCAGCAGCGCGCGGCCCCAACAGGGGACAACCCTCAGTTCTGGCTACACCTTC. The variable domain in full, completed from reference TRBV9 and TRBJ1-2, reads DSGVTQTPKHLITATGQRVTLRCSPRSGDLSVYWYQQSLDQGLQFLIQYYNGEERAKGNILERFSAQQFPDLHSELNLSSLELGDSALYFCASSARPQQGTTLSSGYTFGSGTRLTVV.